This TCR beta chain was captured in a study of OX40 agonist ivuxolimab in advanced cancers. Sequencing was performed with immunoSEQ multiplex PCR; in TCRdb, only in-frame clones are kept and a portion is missing. The sample lists tens of thousands of clones, roughly four fifths seen once, with around 3.3% in the top ten. This specimen was CD4+ or CD8+ T cells sorted from blood, taken in a trial of the OX40 agonist ivuxolimab. The TCR sequence derives from an adult with an advanced solid tumor such as melanoma, head and neck, liver or kidney cancer.

The CDR3 DNA reads TGTGCCAGCAGCAAAAACAGACAGCCCCAGCATTTT. It codes for CASSKNRQPQHF. This chain joins TRBV21-1 and TRBJ1-5; TRBD1 is taken as the D call from the table, unchecked against the DNA. TRBV21-1 is a recognized pseudogene. There are 12 residues in the CDR3.